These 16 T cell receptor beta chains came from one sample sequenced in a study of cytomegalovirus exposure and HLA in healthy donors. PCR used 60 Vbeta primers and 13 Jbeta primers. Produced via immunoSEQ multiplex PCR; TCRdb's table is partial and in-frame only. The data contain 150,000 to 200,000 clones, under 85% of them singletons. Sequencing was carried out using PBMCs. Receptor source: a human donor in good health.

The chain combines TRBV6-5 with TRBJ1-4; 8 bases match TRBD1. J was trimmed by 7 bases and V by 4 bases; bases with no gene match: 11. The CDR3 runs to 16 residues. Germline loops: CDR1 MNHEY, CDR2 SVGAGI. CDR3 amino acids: CASSSGTGDFGEKLFF. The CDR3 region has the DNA TGTGCCAGCAGTTCCGGGACAGGTGATTTTGGTGAAAAACTGTTTTTT.

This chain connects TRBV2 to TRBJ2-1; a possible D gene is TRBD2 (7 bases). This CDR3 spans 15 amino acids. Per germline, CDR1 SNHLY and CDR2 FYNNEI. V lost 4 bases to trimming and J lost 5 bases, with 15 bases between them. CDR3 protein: CASSVSGRGHNEQFF. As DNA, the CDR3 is TGTGCCAGCAGTGTGTCGGGGCGGGGGCACAATGAGCAGTTCTTC.

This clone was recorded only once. The CDR3 sequence: CSVDRGGIRTEAFF. CDR3 DNA: TGCAGCGTTGATCGCGGGGGGATTAGGACTGAAGCTTTCTTT. The V call is TRBV29-1, the J call TRBJ1-1, with a weak D call TRBD1 (5 bases). The CDR3 spans 14 residues. V was clipped by 3 bases and J by 5 bases, with 16 bases between them. Per the germline V gene, CDR1 is SQVTM and CDR2 is ANQGSEA.

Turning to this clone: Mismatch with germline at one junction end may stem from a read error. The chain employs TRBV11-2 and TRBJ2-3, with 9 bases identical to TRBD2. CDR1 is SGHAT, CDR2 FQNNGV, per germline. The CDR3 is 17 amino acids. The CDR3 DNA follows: TGTGCCAGCAGCTTAATCACTAGCGGGCTTGGATACGATATGCAGTATTTT. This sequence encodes CASSLITSGLGYDMQYF.

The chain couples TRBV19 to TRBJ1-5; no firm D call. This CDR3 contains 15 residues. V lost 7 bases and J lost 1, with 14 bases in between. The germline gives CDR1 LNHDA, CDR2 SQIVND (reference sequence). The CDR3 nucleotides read TGTGCCAGTAAACTCGACCGCGGAAGCAATCAGCCCCAGCATTTT. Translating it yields CASKLDRGSNQPQHF.

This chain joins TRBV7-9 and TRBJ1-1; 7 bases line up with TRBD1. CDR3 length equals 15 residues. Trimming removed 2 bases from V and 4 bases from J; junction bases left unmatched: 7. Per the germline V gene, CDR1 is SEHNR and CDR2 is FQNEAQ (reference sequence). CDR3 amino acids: CASSLIQGVSTEAFF. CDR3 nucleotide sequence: TGTGCCAGCAGCTTAATCCAGGGGGTGTCCACTGAAGCTTTCTTT. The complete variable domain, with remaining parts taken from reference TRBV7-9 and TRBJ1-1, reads DTGVSQNPRHKITKRGQNVTFRCDPISEHNRLYWYRQTLGQGPEFLTYFQNEAQLEKSRLLSDRFSAERPKGSFSTLEIQRTEQGDSAMYLCASSLIQGVSTEAFFGQGTRLTVV.

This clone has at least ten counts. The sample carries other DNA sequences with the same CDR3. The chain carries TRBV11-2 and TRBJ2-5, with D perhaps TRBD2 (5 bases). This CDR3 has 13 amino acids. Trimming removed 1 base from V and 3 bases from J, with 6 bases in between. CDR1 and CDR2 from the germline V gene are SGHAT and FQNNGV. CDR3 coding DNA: TGTGCCAGCAGCTTAGGGGAGAAAGAGACCCAGTACTTC. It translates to CASSLGEKETQYF.

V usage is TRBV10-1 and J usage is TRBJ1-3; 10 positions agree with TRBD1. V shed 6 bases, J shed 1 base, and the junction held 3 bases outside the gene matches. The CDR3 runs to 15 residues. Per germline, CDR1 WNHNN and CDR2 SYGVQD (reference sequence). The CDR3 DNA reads TGCGCCAGCAGCCCGGACAGGGGGTCTGGAAACACCATATATTTT. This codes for CASSPDRGSGNTIYF.

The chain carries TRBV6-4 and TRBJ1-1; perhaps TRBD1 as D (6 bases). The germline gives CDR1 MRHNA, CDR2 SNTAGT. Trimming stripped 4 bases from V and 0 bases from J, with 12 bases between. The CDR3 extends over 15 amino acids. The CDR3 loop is CASSVTGNMNTEAFF. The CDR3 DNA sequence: TGTGCCAGCAGTGTCACAGGGAACATGAACACTGAAGCTTTCTTT.

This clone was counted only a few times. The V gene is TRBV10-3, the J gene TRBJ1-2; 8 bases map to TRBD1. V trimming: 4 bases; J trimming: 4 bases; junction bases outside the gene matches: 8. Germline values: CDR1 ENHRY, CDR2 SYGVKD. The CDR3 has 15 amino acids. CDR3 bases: TGTGCCATCAGTGGGACGGCGGGACAGGCCTATGGCTACACCTTC. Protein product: CAISGTAGQAYGYTF.

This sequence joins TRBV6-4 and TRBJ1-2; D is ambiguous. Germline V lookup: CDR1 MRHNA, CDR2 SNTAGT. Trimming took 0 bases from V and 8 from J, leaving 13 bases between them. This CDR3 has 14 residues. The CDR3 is CASSDSGGRKGYTF. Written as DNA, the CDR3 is TGTGCCAGCAGTGACTCCGGCGGAAGGAAGGGCTACACCTTC.

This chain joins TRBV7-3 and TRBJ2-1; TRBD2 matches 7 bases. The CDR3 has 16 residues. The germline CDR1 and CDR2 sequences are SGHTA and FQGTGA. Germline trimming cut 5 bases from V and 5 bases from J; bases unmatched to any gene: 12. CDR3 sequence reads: CASSPSRAGSHNEQFF. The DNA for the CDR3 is TGTGCCAGCAGCCCATCCCGAGCGGGGTCCCACAATGAGCAGTTCTTC.

The CDR3 loop is CASSLEGLVSETQYF. DNA of the CDR3: TGCGCCAGCAGCTTGGAGGGACTAGTTTCAGAGACCCAGTACTTC. The chain combines TRBV5-1 with TRBJ2-5; 8 nucleotides match TRBD2. The CDR3 contains 15 residues. V trimming: 0 bases; J trimming: 4 bases; junction bases outside the gene matches: 5. In germline, CDR1 is SGHRS, CDR2 YFSETQ.

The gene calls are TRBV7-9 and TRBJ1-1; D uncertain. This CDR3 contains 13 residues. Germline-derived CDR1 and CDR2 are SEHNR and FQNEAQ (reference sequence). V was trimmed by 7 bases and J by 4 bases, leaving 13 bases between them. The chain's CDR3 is CASNLPGSTEAFF. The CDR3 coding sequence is TGTGCCAGCAACCTTCCGGGGAGCACTGAAGCTTTCTTT.

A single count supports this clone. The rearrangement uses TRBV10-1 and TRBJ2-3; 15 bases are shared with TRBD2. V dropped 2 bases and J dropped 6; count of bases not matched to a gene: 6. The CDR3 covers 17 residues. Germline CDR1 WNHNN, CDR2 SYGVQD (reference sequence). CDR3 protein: CASSEGTSGGPRDTQYF. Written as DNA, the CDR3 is TGCGCCAGCAGTGAGGGGACTAGCGGGGGGCCTCGGGATACGCAGTATTTT.

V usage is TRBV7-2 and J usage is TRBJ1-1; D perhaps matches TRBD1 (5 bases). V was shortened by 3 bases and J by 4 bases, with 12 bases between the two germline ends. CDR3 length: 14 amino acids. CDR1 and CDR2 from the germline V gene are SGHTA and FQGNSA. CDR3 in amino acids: CASSLGGPPTEAFF. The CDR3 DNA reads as TGTGCCAGCAGCTTGGGGGGTCCCCCCACTGAAGCTTTCTTT.